These T cell receptor beta chains were read from a single sample in a study of CD8 T cells in ankylosing spondylitis. TCRdb reprocessed the 5' RACE reads via MiXCR and lists one record per CDR3 protein. The sample lists approximately 340,000 distinct CDR3 sequences; roughly 14% were seen once. Specimen: blood, either unsorted or a sorted T cell fraction (not recorded which). The receptors were sampled from a male donor with ankylosing spondylitis or in good health (not recorded which). CDR3s include the opening cysteine and the closing phenylalanine or tryptophan. Fields, in order: D gene, clone size, J gene, V gene, CDR3 DNA, CDR3 protein. A D gene is named only where the DNA matches it firmly. Clone size, where shown, is once, few, many, or a class for clones that have expanded.

d_call: TRBD2
clone_size: NA
j_call: TRBJ2-3
v_call: TRBV15
cdr3_nt: TGTGCCACCAGCAGAGATCGAGCTAGCGGGAGGTCGGCAGATACGCAGTATTTT
cdr3_aa: CATSRDRASGRSADTQYF

d_call: NA
clone_size: once
j_call: TRBJ2-6
v_call: TRBV3-1
cdr3_nt: TGTGCCAGCAGCCAGAACGTCCCTGGGGCCAACGTCCTGACTTTC
cdr3_aa: CASSQNVPGANVLTF

d_call: NA
clone_size: NA
j_call: TRBJ2-5
v_call: TRBV7-7
cdr3_nt: TGTGCCAGCAGCCTAGAAATGGTCGGGTCGGAGACCCAGTACTTC
cdr3_aa: CASSLEMVGSETQYF

d_call: TRBD2
clone_size: NA
j_call: TRBJ2-1
v_call: TRBV29-1
cdr3_nt: TGCAGCGTTGAAAAAGCGGGGGGCCGCAATGAGCAGTTCTTC
cdr3_aa: CSVEKAGGRNEQFF

d_call: TRBD1
clone_size: NA
j_call: TRBJ2-7
v_call: TRBV5-4
cdr3_nt: TGTGCCAGCAGTTCTCCCGGGACAGTCACCTACGAGCAGTACTTC
cdr3_aa: CASSSPGTVTYEQYF

d_call: NA
clone_size: NA
j_call: TRBJ2-1
v_call: TRBV20-1
cdr3_nt: TGCAGTGCTAGAATGTGGCAGGGGGGCAATGAGCAGTTCTTC
cdr3_aa: CSARMWQGGNEQFF

d_call: NA
clone_size: many
j_call: TRBJ2-1
v_call: TRBV5-1
cdr3_nt: TGCGCCAGCAGCTTGATGGGGAGCTACAATGAGCAGTTCTTC
cdr3_aa: CASSLMGSYNEQFF

d_call: NA
clone_size: few
j_call: TRBJ1-1
v_call: TRBV19
cdr3_nt: TGTGCCAGTAGTATCTCTATGAACACTGAAGCTTTCTTT
cdr3_aa: CASSISMNTEAFF

d_call: NA
clone_size: NA
j_call: TRBJ2-2
v_call: TRBV6-1
cdr3_nt: TGTGCCAGCAGTCCCCGTGGGGGAACGGGTGGCACCGGGGAGCTGTTTTTT
cdr3_aa: CASSPRGGTGGTGELFF

d_call: NA
clone_size: NA
j_call: TRBJ2-7
v_call: TRBV10-3
cdr3_nt: TGTGCCATCAGTGAGGGACAGAAGGCGTACGAGCAGTACTTC
cdr3_aa: CAISEGQKAYEQYF

d_call: NA
clone_size: few
j_call: TRBJ1-2
v_call: TRBV29-1
cdr3_nt: TGCAGCGTTGAAGATCTGGCCCCGTACTATGGCTACACCTTC
cdr3_aa: CSVEDLAPYYGYTF

d_call: TRBD2
clone_size: many
j_call: TRBJ2-7
v_call: TRBV20-1
cdr3_nt: TGCAGTGCTAGCGGAAGCGGGAGGGCCAACGAGCAGTACTTC
cdr3_aa: CSASGSGRANEQYF

d_call: NA
clone_size: NA
j_call: TRBJ2-2
v_call: TRBV6-1
cdr3_nt: TGTGCCAGCAGTCCCCGACCAGGGGCGAACACCGGGGAGCTGTTTTTT
cdr3_aa: CASSPRPGANTGELFF

d_call: TRBD1
clone_size: many
j_call: TRBJ1-3
v_call: TRBV3-1
cdr3_nt: TGTGCCAGCAGCTACGGGACAGGGAAAGGAAACACCATATATTTT
cdr3_aa: CASSYGTGKGNTIYF

d_call: NA
clone_size: NA
j_call: TRBJ2-3
v_call: TRBV9
cdr3_nt: TGTGCCAGCAGCGCCACGACTCGGGCGGATACGCAGTATTTT
cdr3_aa: CASSATTRADTQYF

d_call: TRBD2
clone_size: few
j_call: TRBJ2-2
v_call: TRBV5-1
cdr3_nt: TGCGCCAGCAGCTTGGGTGCTAGCGGGGGACCCGGGGAGCTGTTTTTT
cdr3_aa: CASSLGASGGPGELFF

d_call: NA
clone_size: few
j_call: TRBJ2-1
v_call: TRBV11-2
cdr3_nt: TGTGCCAGCAGCCCCCAGGTCCGGAGGACCTACAATGAGCAGTTCTTC
cdr3_aa: CASSPQVRRTYNEQFF

d_call: NA
clone_size: NA
j_call: TRBJ1-5
v_call: TRBV12-3/TRBV12-4
cdr3_nt: TGTGCCAGCAGTTTTCGTGCGGGTCAGGATCAGCCCCAGCATTTT
cdr3_aa: CASSFRAGQDQPQHF

d_call: TRBD1
clone_size: NA
j_call: TRBJ1-6
v_call: TRBV2
cdr3_nt: TGTGCCAGCAGTGTACAGGGGCTGGGATATAATTCACCCCTCCACTTT
cdr3_aa: CASSVQGLGYNSPLHF

d_call: NA
clone_size: few
j_call: TRBJ1-6
v_call: TRBV15
cdr3_nt: TGTGCCACCAGCAGGAGTCTTGAGGGGAATTCACCCCTCCACTTT
cdr3_aa: CATSRSLEGNSPLHF

d_call: TRBD1
clone_size: NA
j_call: TRBJ2-5
v_call: TRBV20-1
cdr3_nt: TGCAGTGCTCCTCAGGACAGGGGGGAAGAGACCCAGTACTTC
cdr3_aa: CSAPQDRGEETQYF

d_call: NA
clone_size: NA
j_call: TRBJ1-1
v_call: TRBV7-8
cdr3_nt: TGTGCCAGCAGCTTAGGCAGGGACTGGATTTTGAACACTGAAGCTTTCTTT
cdr3_aa: CASSLGRDWILNTEAFF

d_call: NA
clone_size: few
j_call: TRBJ2-3
v_call: TRBV20-1
cdr3_nt: TGCAGTGCTAGCTCAGGGGGCGCGGGAGAGAAAGATACGCAGTATTTT
cdr3_aa: CSASSGGAGEKDTQYF

d_call: TRBD1
clone_size: many
j_call: TRBJ1-1
v_call: TRBV5-1
cdr3_nt: TGCGCCAGCAGCTTGACAGGGGGCTCGAACACTGAAGCTTTCTTT
cdr3_aa: CASSLTGGSNTEAFF

d_call: TRBD2
clone_size: few
j_call: TRBJ2-7
v_call: TRBV3-1
cdr3_nt: TGTGCCAGCAGCGATATGTGGGGGAGGGCCTACGAGCAGTACTTC
cdr3_aa: CASSDMWGRAYEQYF

d_call: NA
clone_size: NA
j_call: TRBJ2-3
v_call: TRBV20-1
cdr3_nt: TGCAGTGGGACCTCGGGGATGGATACGCAGTATTTT
cdr3_aa: CSGTSGMDTQYF

d_call: NA
clone_size: NA
j_call: TRBJ1-4
v_call: TRBV28
cdr3_nt: TGTGCCAGCAGTACCCGGGACCCTCCAAAACTGTTTTTT
cdr3_aa: CASSTRDPPKLFF

d_call: NA
clone_size: many
j_call: TRBJ2-1
v_call: TRBV2
cdr3_nt: TGTGCCAGCAGTGAAGACCTGGGGGCCTACAATGAGCAGTTCTTC
cdr3_aa: CASSEDLGAYNEQFF

d_call: NA
clone_size: NA
j_call: TRBJ2-1
v_call: TRBV28
cdr3_nt: TGTGCCAGCAGTCCGAAGACCCTAGGGTCCTACAATGAGCAGTTCTTC
cdr3_aa: CASSPKTLGSYNEQFF

d_call: NA
clone_size: NA
j_call: TRBJ2-1
v_call: TRBV7-9
cdr3_nt: TGTGCCAGCAGCTTAGGGACCCAGAACAATGAGCAGTTCTTC
cdr3_aa: CASSLGTQNNEQFF

d_call: NA
clone_size: NA
j_call: TRBJ2-1
v_call: TRBV6-5
cdr3_nt: TGTGCCAGCAGTTACAGGGGTGGGTCGCGCAATGAGCAGTTCTTC
cdr3_aa: CASSYRGGSRNEQFF

d_call: NA
clone_size: NA
j_call: TRBJ2-1
v_call: TRBV27
cdr3_nt: TGTGCCAGCAGTATCAGGGTCGCAGGGGCCGGGGAGCAGTTCTTC
cdr3_aa: CASSIRVAGAGEQFF

d_call: TRBD1
clone_size: few
j_call: TRBJ1-5
v_call: TRBV4-1
cdr3_nt: TGCGCCAGCAGCCAAGAGGACAGGCCCCTCAATCAGCCCCAGCATTTT
cdr3_aa: CASSQEDRPLNQPQHF

d_call: NA
clone_size: NA
j_call: TRBJ1-5
v_call: TRBV19
cdr3_nt: TGTGCCAGTACCCTCGGGACATTTTCCAATCAGCCCCAGCATTTT
cdr3_aa: CASTLGTFSNQPQHF

d_call: NA
clone_size: NA
j_call: TRBJ2-7
v_call: TRBV27
cdr3_nt: TGTGCCAGCAGTTTACGCCGTGGCTACGAGCAGTACTTC
cdr3_aa: CASSLRRGYEQYF

d_call: TRBD1
clone_size: NA
j_call: TRBJ1-1
v_call: TRBV29-1
cdr3_nt: TGCAGCGTGGACAGGGTCACTGAAGCTTTCTTT
cdr3_aa: CSVDRVTEAFF

d_call: NA
clone_size: few
j_call: TRBJ2-5
v_call: TRBV7-2
cdr3_nt: TGTGCCAGCAGCCTCAGTTACCCCGGGAGGGGGCGAGAGACCCAGTACTTC
cdr3_aa: CASSLSYPGRGRETQYF

d_call: NA
clone_size: many
j_call: TRBJ2-2
v_call: TRBV29-1
cdr3_nt: TGCAGCGTTACTAGGACCGGGGAGCTGTTTTTT
cdr3_aa: CSVTRTGELFF

d_call: NA
clone_size: few
j_call: TRBJ1-2
v_call: TRBV24-1
cdr3_nt: TGTGCCACCCGGGGTCCCTATGGCTACACCTTC
cdr3_aa: CATRGPYGYTF

d_call: NA
clone_size: NA
j_call: TRBJ1-2
v_call: TRBV5-1
cdr3_nt: TGCGCCAGCAGCTTGAGCCGCGGTTCACGTGGCTACACCTTC
cdr3_aa: CASSLSRGSRGYTF

d_call: TRBD1
clone_size: NA
j_call: TRBJ2-5
v_call: TRBV5-1
cdr3_nt: TGCGCCAGCACGGGGGACAGGACCCCACAAGAGACCCAGTACTTC
cdr3_aa: CASTGDRTPQETQYF